This T cell receptor beta chain emerged from a study of control samples from healthy donors and cancer patients. The CDR3 has 14 amino acids. V lost 4 bases and J lost 4; bases outside the gene matches: 5. Germline values: CDR1 KGHDR, CDR2 SFDVKD. Libraries were prepared by immunoSEQ multiplex PCR; TCRdb keeps only in-frame clonotypes and omits some of them. The sample contains some 57,000 clones, approximately 95% of which appear only once. Sequenced sample: blood. The TCR comes from a woman aged 25 to 45 in good health. This chain uses TRBV24-1 with TRBJ2-5; 7 nucleotides line up with TRBD1. The CDR3 coding sequence is TGTGCCACCAGTGAAGGACAGGATGGAGAGACCCAGTACTTC. Protein: CATSEGQDGETQYF.